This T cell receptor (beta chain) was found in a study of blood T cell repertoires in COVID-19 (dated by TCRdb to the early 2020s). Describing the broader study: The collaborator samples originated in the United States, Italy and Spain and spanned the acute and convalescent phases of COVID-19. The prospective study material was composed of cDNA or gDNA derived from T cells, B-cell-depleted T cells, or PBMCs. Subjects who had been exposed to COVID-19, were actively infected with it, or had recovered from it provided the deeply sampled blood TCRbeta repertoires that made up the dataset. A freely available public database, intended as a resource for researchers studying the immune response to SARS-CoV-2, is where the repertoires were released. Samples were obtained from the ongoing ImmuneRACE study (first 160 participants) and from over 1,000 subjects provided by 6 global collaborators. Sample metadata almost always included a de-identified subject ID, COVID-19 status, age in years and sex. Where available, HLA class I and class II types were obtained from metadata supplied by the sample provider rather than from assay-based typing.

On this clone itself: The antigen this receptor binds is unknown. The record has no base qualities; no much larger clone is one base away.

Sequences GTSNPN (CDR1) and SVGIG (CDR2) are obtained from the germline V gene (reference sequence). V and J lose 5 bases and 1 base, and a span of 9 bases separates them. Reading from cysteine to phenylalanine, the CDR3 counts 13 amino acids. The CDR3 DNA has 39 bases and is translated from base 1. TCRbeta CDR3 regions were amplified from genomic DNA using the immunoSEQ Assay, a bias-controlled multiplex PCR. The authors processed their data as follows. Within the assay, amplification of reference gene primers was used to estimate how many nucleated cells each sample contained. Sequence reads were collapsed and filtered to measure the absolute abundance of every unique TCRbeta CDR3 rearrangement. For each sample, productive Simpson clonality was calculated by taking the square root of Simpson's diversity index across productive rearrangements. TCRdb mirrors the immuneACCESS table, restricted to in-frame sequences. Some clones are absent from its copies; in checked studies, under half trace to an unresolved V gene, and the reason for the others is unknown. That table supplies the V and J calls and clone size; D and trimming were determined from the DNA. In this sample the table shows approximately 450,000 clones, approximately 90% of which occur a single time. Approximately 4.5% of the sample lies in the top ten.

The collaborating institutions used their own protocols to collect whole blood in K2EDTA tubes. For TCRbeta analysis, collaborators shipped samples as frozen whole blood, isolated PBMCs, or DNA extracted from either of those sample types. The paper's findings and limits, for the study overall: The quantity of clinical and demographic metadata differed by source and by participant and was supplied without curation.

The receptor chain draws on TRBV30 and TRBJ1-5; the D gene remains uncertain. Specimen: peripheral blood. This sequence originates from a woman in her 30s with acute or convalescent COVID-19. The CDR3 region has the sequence CAWGGGSNQPQHF. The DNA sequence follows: TGTGCCTGGGGTGGAGGAAGCAATCAGCCCCAGCATTTT.